This is a list of T cell receptor beta chains from one sample in a study of technical replicates of blood from several donors. The assay was immunoSEQ multiplex PCR, and TCRdb's table has in-frame clones only and misses some. This repertoire shows some 100,000 clones, around 96% found once; its top ten account for 0.21%. What was sequenced was T cells isolated from PBMCs. These receptors came from a human donor in good health. CDR3s include the opening cysteine and the closing phenylalanine or tryptophan. Each record gives: V gene, J gene, clone size, D gene, CDR3 protein, CDR3 DNA. A D gene is named only where the DNA matches it firmly. The size entry is marked missing in some rows and otherwise reads once, few, many or a size class.

TRBV7-9	TRBJ1-2	.	TRBD1	CASSQSGTGHGYTF	TGTGCCAGCAGCCAATCCGGGACAGGGCACGGCTACACCTTC
TRBV6-4	TRBJ1-5	.	.	CASSVRANQPQHF	TGTGCCAGCAGTGTCAGGGCGAATCAGCCCCAGCATTTT
TRBV6-5	TRBJ2-7	.	.	CASSYSIDRSSYEQYF	TGTGCCAGCAGTTACTCGATAGACAGGAGCTCCTACGAGCAGTACTTC
TRBV6-1	TRBJ2-1	.	.	CASSETQGEREQFF	TGTGCCAGCAGTGAAACCCAGGGCGAGCGTGAGCAGTTCTTC
TRBV6-5	TRBJ2-1	.	.	CASTSTNEQFF	TGTGCCAGCACTTCAACTAATGAGCAGTTCTTC
TRBV6-5	TRBJ2-7	.	TRBD2	CASRPPGLDPYEQYF	TGTGCCAGCAGGCCTCCGGGACTAGACCCCTACGAGCAGTACTTC
TRBV4-2	TRBJ2-7	.	TRBD2	CASSQGLADYYEQYF	TGTGCCAGCAGCCAAGGGCTAGCGGATTATTACGAGCAGTACTTC
TRBV7-6	TRBJ2-3	.	.	CASSFAGTTDTQYF	TGTGCCAGCAGCTTTGCGGGGACCACAGATACGCAGTATTTT
TRBV6-1	TRBJ2-7	.	.	CASQKGDRSYEQYF	TGTGCCAGCCAGAAGGGGGACCGCTCCTACGAGCAGTACTTC
TRBV15	TRBJ2-1	.	.	CATSTGALNEQFF	TGTGCCACCAGCACAGGGGCTTTGAATGAGCAGTTCTTC
TRBV5-1	TRBJ2-3	.	TRBD2	CASSFTLPSREEYF	TGCGCCAGCAGCTTTACCCTCCCAAGCCGGGAGGAGTATTTT
TRBV28	TRBJ2-2	.	.	CASSFSSGVDTGELFF	TGTGCCAGCAGTTTTAGTTCAGGGGTGGACACCGGGGAGCTGTTTTTT
TRBV7-6	TRBJ1-6	.	.	CASSLLGGEGSPLHF	TGTGCCAGCAGCTTATTGGGCGGGGAAGGTTCACCCCTCCACTTT
TRBV15	TRBJ2-2	few	TRBD1	CATSTGTGGSGELFF	TGTGCCACCAGCACCGGGACAGGGGGTTCCGGGGAGCTGTTTTTT
TRBV27	TRBJ2-1	.	TRBD2	CASSSLAGTSGVNEQFF	TGTGCCAGCAGTTCCCTAGCCGGGACTAGCGGGGTAAATGAGCAGTTCTTC
TRBV4-2	TRBJ2-1	.	TRBD2	CASSHSTSGSNNEQFF	TGTGCCAGCAGCCACTCGACTAGCGGGAGCAACAATGAGCAGTTCTTC
TRBV7-2	TRBJ1-1	.	.	CASSSSRANTEAFF	TGTGCCAGCAGCTCCTCACGAGCCAACACTGAAGCTTTCTTT
TRBV7-9	TRBJ1-1	.	TRBD1	CASSQLQGSETEAFF	TGTGCCAGCAGCCAGCTACAGGGGTCGGAAACTGAAGCTTTCTTT
TRBV6-4	TRBJ2-2	.	.	CASWQAASGLNTGELFF	TGTGCCAGCTGGCAGGCCGCAAGCGGTCTTAACACCGGGGAGCTGTTTTTT